The rows below give T cell receptor beta chains drawn from one sample of a study of vaccination and CD4 T cells after COVID-19. TCRdb used MiXCR to reprocess the PCR reads, holding one entry per CDR3 protein. The repertoire consists of about 7,000 distinct CDR3 sequences, with around 25% occurring once and the leading ten covering over 7.5%. These receptors have no identified antigens. Source: CD4+ T cells from blood, cultured in vitro, taken after SARS-CoV-2 vaccination. These receptor sequences come from a human donor who had recovered from COVID-19. Each CDR3 is given with its conserved first and last residue. The D gene is left open where the match is weak. Size is omitted from some rows. Given values are once, few, many or a class for expanded clones.

d_call	v_call	clone_size	j_call	cdr3_aa	cdr3_nt
TRBD1	TRBV19	NA	TRBJ1-5	CASSIRSSGGGQPQHF	TGTGCCAGTAGTATTAGGTCGTCAGGGGGAGGCCAGCCCCAGCATTTT
TRBD1	TRBV7-9	medium-sized	TRBJ2-7	CASSLADRAVEQYF	TGTGCCAGCAGCTTAGCGGACAGGGCTGTGGAGCAGTACTTC
TRBD1	TRBV7-2	few	TRBJ1-1	CASSLAGTGLGTEAFF	TGTGCCAGCAGCTTAGCCGGGACAGGGTTAGGCACTGAAGCTTTCTTT
NA	TRBV29-1	NA	TRBJ1-2	CSVDGASNYGYTF	TGCAGCGTTGACGGGGCGTCGAACTATGGCTACACCTTC
NA	TRBV7-2	NA	TRBJ2-1	CASRLTAGTYNEQFF	TGTGCCAGCAGGTTGACCGCCGGGACTTACAATGAGCAGTTCTTC
TRBD2	TRBV28	few	TRBJ2-1	CASSLVAGTYNEQFF	TGTGCCAGCAGTTTGGTAGCGGGGACTTACAATGAGCAGTTCTTC
NA	TRBV5-5	NA	TRBJ1-1	CASSLAPNTEAFF	TGTGCCAGCAGCTTGGCCCCGAACACTGAAGCTTTCTTT
TRBD1	TRBV4-3	NA	TRBJ2-7	CASCQGQWSYEQYF	TGCGCCAGCTGCCAGGGACAGTGGTCCTACGAGCAGTACTTC
NA	TRBV2	few	TRBJ2-5	CASSDLARETQYF	TGTGCCAGCAGTGATCTAGCTCGAGAGACCCAGTACTTC
NA	TRBV6-1	NA	TRBJ2-3	CASTRQGTDTQYF	TGTGCCAGTACCCGACAGGGCACAGATACGCAGTATTTT
NA	TRBV7-2	medium-sized	TRBJ2-7	CASSLPSSRSYEQYF	TGTGCCAGCAGTCTCCCTTCCAGTAGGTCCTACGAGCAGTACTTC
NA	TRBV20-1	medium-sized	TRBJ1-5	CSARAITSGSNQPQHF	TGCAGTGCTAGAGCCATTACAAGTGGTAGCAATCAGCCCCAGCATTTT
NA	TRBV19	few	TRBJ1-2	CASSSRGDGYTF	TGTGCCAGTAGTTCCCGGGGGGATGGCTACACCTTC
NA	TRBV5-4	NA	TRBJ1-2	CASSPTRGYGYTF	TGTGCCAGCAGCCCTACACGAGGCTATGGCTACACCTTC
NA	TRBV28	once	TRBJ2-7	CASSLWFGVDRYEQYF	TGTGCCAGCAGTTTATGGTTCGGGGTTGATCGCTACGAGCAGTACTTC
NA	TRBV28	NA	TRBJ1-2	CASSLGPPVGYTF	TGTGCCAGCAGCCTGGGACCTCCTGTGGGCTACACCTTC
TRBD2	TRBV6-1	few	TRBJ2-3	CASSELAGGPDTQYF	TGTGCCAGCAGTGAACTAGCGGGGGGGCCAGATACGCAGTATTTT
TRBD2	TRBV7-8	NA	TRBJ2-7	CASSFQTSGGARQYF	TGTGCCAGCAGCTTTCAGACTAGCGGGGGGGCGAGACAGTACTTC
NA	TRBV6-5	few	TRBJ2-7	CASSYGVDRYEQYF	TGTGCCAGCAGTTACGGGGTAGACCGCTACGAGCAGTACTTC
NA	TRBV6-1	NA	TRBJ2-7	CASRTGTSYEQYF	TGTGCCAGCAGAACCGGGACTTCCTACGAGCAGTACTTC
NA	TRBV6-1	NA	TRBJ2-7	CAISLGGRDSSYEQYF	TGTGCCATCAGTCTGGGGGGAAGGGACTCTTCCTACGAGCAGTACTTC
TRBD1	TRBV27	NA	TRBJ1-1	CASSLYPIQGIGNTEAFF	TGTGCCAGCAGTTTATATCCGATACAGGGGATCGGGAACACTGAAGCTTTCTTT
NA	TRBV7-6	few	TRBJ2-7	CASSLEWQGGEQYF	TGTGCCAGCAGCTTAGAGTGGCAGGGGGGAGAGCAGTACTTC
NA	TRBV4-3	NA	TRBJ2-3	CASSHPIHASTSTDTQYF	TGCGCCAGCAGCCATCCTATTCACGCTAGCACAAGCACAGATACGCAGTATTTT
TRBD1	TRBV10-1	medium-sized	TRBJ2-5	CASSDPGTDQETQYF	TGCGCCAGCAGTGACCCCGGGACAGACCAAGAGACCCAGTACTTC
NA	TRBV6-5	NA	TRBJ2-3	CASSYEPQGRGTDTQYF	TGTGCCAGCAGTTACGAACCCCAGGGTAGGGGCACAGATACGCAGTATTTT
NA	TRBV20-1	medium-sized	TRBJ2-5	CSARDPRGAETQYF	TGCAGTGCTAGAGATCCCCGGGGGGCGGAGACCCAGTACTTC
NA	TRBV27	NA	TRBJ1-6	CTSSLNGDSPLHF	TGTACCAGCAGTTTAAACGGGGATTCACCCCTCCACTTT